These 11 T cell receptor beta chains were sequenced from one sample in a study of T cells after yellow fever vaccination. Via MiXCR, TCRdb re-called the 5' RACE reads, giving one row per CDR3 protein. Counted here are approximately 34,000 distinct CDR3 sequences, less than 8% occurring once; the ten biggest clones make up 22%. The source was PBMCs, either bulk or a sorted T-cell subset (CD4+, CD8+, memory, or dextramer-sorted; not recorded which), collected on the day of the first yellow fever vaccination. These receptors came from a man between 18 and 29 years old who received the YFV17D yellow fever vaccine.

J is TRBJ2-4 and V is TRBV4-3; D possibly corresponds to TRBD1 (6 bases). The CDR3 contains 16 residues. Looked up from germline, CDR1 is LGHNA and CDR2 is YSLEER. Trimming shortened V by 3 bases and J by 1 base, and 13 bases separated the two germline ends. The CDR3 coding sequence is TGCGCCAGCAGCCAGGACAGCAACAGGGCCAAAAACATTCAGTACTTC. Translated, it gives CASSQDSNRAKNIQYF.

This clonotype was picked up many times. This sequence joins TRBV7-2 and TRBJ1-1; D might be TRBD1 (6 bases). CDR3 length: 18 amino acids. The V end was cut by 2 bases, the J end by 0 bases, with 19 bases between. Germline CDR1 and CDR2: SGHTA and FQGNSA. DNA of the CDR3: TGTGCCAGCAGCTTAAGCCTGACAGGCGGGTTCATGAACACTGAAGCTTTCTTT. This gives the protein CASSLSLTGGFMNTEAFF.

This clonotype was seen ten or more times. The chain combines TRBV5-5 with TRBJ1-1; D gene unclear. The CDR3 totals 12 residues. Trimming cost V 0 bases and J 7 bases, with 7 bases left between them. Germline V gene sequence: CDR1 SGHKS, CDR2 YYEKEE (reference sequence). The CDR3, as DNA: TGTGCCAGCAGCTTGGGCGGATATGAAGCTTTCTTT. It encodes CASSLGGYEAFF.

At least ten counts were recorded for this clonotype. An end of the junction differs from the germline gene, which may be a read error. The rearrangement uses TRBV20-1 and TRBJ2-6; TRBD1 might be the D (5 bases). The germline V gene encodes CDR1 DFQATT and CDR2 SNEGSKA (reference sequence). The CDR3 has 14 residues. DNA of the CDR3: TGCAGTGGGGGTCAGGGCTCTGGGTCCAACGTCCTGACTTTC. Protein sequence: CSGGQGSGSNVLTF.

CDR3 sequence reads: CSARSYTDTQYF. CDR3 nucleotides: TGCAGTGCTAGATCATACACAGATACGCAGTATTTT. The chain carries TRBV20-1 and TRBJ2-3; D gene uncertain. The ends were cut back, 2 bases at V and 2 bases at J, with 5 bases in the middle. The CDR3 runs to 12 residues. Germline V gene sequence: CDR1 DFQATT, CDR2 SNEGSKA (reference sequence).

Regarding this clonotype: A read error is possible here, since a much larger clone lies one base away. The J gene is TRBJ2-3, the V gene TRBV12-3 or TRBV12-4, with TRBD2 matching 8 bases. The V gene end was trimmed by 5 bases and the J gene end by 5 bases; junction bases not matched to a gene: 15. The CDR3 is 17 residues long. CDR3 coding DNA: TGTGCCAGCAGTCGGGGACTAGAGGGGGGTGGGAGAGATACGCAGTATTTT. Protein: CASSRGLEGGGRDTQYF.

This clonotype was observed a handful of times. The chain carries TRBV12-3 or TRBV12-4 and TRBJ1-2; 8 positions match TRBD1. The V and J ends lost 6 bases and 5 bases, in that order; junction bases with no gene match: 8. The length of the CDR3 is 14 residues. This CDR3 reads CASSAWDRTYGYTF. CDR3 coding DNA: TGTGCCAGCAGCGCTTGGGACAGGACTTATGGCTACACCTTC.

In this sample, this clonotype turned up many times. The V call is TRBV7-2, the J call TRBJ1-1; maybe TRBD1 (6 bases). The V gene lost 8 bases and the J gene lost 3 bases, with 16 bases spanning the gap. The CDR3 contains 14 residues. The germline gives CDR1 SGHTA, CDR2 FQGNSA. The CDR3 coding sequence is TGTGCCAGCCGCATAATTACAGGGTACACTGAAGCTTTCTTT. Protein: CASRIITGYTEAFF.

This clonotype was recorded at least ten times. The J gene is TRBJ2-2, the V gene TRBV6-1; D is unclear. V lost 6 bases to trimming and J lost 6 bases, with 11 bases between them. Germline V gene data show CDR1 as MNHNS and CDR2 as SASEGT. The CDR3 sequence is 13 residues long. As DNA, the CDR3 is TGTGCCAGCAGCCCACGGGTCGCCGGGGAGCTGTTTTTT. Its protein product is CASSPRVAGELFF.

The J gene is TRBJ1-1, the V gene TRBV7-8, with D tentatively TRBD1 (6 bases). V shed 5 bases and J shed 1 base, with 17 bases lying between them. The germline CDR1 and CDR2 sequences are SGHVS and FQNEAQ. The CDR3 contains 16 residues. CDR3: CASSPQGRVWNTEAFF. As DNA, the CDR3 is TGTGCCAGCAGCCCCCAGGGGAGGGTTTGGAACACTGAAGCTTTCTTT.

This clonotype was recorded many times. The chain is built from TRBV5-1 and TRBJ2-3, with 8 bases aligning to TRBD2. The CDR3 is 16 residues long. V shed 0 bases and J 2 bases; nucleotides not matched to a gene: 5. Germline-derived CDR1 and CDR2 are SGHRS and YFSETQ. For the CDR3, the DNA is TGCGCCAGCAGCTTGGAAGCGCGGGGGGCCACAGATACGCAGTATTTT. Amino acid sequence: CASSLEARGATDTQYF. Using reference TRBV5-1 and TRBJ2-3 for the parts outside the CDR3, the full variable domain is KAGVTQTPRYLIKTRGQQVTLSCSPISGHRSVSWYQQTPGQGLQFLFEYFSETQRNKGNFPGRFSGRQFSNSRSEMNVSTLELGDSALYLCASSLEARGATDTQYFGPGTRLTVL.